This T cell receptor beta chain originates from a study of blood T cells in healthy people across ages (dated by TCRdb to between 2014 and 2016). Regarding the study in general: Template switching captured roughly one uniquely barcoded TCR beta cDNA molecule per two T cells in model experiments. Using deep sequencing normalized with unique cDNA molecular identifiers, the study measured how TCR beta repertoire diversity changes with age. Donors were grouped into four age groups: young (average 16 years), middle-aged (over 35), aged (around 60) and long-lived (approximately 82). Donors of different ages were randomly distributed across sequencing lanes to avoid experimental bias. The study analyzed two additional independent replicas of 1 million unique cDNA reads from the same blood draw for two donors, one aged 18 to 29 and one aged 80 or older.

Taken from the germline V gene, the CDR1 and CDR2 loops are SQVTM and ANQGSEA. The CDR3 holds 15 amino acids from the cysteine to the phenylalanine. The kept DNA is CDR3 alone, 45 bases in frame from the first base. Germline trimming amounts to 3 bases on V and 4 bases on J, with 9 as the count of junction bases outside the gene matches. Donors were approximately 42 systemically healthy Caucasian individuals from Russia aged roughly 6 to 90 years. Roughly 10 milliliters of peripheral blood were drawn from each donor into EDTA-treated Vacutainer tubes. Ficoll-Paque density-gradient centrifugation was used to isolate PBMCs, with at least 7 million obtained per sample. Total RNA was extracted from PBMCs with Trizol reagent, with at least 6 micrograms obtained per sample. For every donor, an aliquot of PBMCs went through flow cytometry to measure the percentages of naive CD45RAhigh/CD27high T cells. The paper's findings and limits, for the study overall: Estimates of total diversity from one million sequenced T cells were regarded as lower bounds and underestimates. A strong correlation was found between observed TCR beta diversity and the percentage of naive T cells measured by flow cytometry. Since profiling was done on bulk unsorted PBMCs, naive and antigen-experienced compartments could not be conclusively compared. As age increased, observed TCR beta diversity per million T cells dropped in a roughly linear way, and a significant reduction was already evident by age 40. Compared with the aged group, the long-lived group had more naive CD4+ T cells, fewer expanded clones and increased TCR diversity, a pattern suggesting age selection. The CMV infection status of donors was not known, potentially confounding age-related changes in expanded clonotypes.

This clonotype was observed a few times. No antigen is known for it. Base qualities are not provided; no much larger clone lies one nucleotide away. Receptors were amplified or captured by 5' RACE. Sequenced on an Illumina HiSeq 2500. A second PCR of 7 to 11 cycles was performed with a sample-barcoded 5' primer and a J-beta primer mix. A template-switch 5' adaptor carrying 12 random nucleotides introduced a unique molecular identifier onto each TCR beta cDNA molecule. Each sample yielded at least 3 million CDR3-containing paired-end reads. First-strand cDNA was synthesized from all RNA with the Mint cDNA synthesis kit, primed by a TRBC-specific oligonucleotide. All cDNA was treated with uracil-DNA glycosylase and then went through a first 18-cycle PCR with the universal primers M1SS and BC2_uni_R. From the authors' description of their analysis: For normalization, 1 million high-quality reads, each with a distinct molecular identifier, were randomly selected from each sample. Instead of being binned into consensus sequences, reads with shared molecular identifiers were discarded. MiTCR, set to a Q25 quality threshold and the strictest error-elimination algorithm, was used for CDR3 identification, clonotype clustering and error correction. A nonparametric unseen species model using Euler transformation provided a lower-bound estimate of total TCR beta diversity. TCRdb's own reprocessing of the public reads used fastp at Q25 and MiXCR and kept productive beta chains. Rows matching on CDR3 protein sequence are summarized as one entry with the most common DNA and genes. These V and J calls are TCRdb output, not the study's own analysis. The sample records roughly 730,000 distinct CDR3 sequences, roughly 56% of which are singletons. Of the sample, 20% to 30% falls within the top ten clones.

This receptor was obtained from a man aged 35 to 55 in good health. Sample: blood. The sequence joins TRBV29-1 to TRBJ2-7, and 10 junctional nucleotides match TRBD2. The nucleotide sequence reads as follows: TGCAGCGTTGACAGTCCGTCAGCGGGAGGGTACGAGCAGTACTTC. This sequence encodes CSVDSPSAGGYEQYF.